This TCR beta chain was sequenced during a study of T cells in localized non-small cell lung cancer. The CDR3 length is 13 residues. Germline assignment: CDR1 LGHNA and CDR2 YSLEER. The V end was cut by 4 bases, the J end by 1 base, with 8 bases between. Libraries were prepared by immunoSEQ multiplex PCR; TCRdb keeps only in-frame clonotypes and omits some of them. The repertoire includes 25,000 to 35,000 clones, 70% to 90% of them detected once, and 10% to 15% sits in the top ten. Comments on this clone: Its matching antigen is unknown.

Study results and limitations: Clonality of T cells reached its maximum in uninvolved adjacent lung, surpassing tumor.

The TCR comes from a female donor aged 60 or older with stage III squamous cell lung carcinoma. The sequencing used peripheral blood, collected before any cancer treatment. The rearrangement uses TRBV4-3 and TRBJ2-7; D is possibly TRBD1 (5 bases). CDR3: CASSPDSSYEQYF. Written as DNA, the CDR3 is TGCGCCAGCAGCCCCGACAGTTCCTACGAGCAGTACTTC.